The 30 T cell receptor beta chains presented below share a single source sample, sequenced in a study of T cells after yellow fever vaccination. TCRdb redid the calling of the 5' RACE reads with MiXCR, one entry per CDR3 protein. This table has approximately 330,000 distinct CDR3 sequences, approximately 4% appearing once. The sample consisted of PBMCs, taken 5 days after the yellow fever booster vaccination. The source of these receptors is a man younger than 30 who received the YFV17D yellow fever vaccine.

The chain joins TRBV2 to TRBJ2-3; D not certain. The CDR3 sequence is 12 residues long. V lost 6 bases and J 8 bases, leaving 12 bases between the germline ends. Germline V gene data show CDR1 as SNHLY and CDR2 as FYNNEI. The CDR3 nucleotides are TGTGCCAGCAGGGAGACTCCTTCTACGCAGTATTTT. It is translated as CASRETPSTQYF.

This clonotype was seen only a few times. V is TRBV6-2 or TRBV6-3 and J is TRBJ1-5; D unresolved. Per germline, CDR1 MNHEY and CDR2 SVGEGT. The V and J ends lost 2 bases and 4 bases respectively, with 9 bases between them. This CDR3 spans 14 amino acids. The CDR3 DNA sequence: TGTGCCAGCAGTTACGAGGCGCGGAATCAGCCCCAGCATTTT. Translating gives CASSYEARNQPQHF.

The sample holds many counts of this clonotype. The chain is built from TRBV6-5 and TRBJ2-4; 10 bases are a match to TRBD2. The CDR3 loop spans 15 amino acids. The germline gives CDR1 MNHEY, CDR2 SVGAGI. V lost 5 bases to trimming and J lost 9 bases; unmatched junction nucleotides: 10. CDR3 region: CASSLAGEGDVIQYF. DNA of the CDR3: TGTGCCAGCAGTCTAGCGGGGGAGGGTGATGTCATTCAGTACTTC.

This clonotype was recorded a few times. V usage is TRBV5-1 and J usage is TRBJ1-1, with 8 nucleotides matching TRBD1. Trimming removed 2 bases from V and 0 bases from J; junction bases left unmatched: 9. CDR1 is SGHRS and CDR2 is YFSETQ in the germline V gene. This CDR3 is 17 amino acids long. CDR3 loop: CASSFARTGRVNTEAFF. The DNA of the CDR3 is TGCGCCAGCAGCTTTGCCCGGACAGGGAGGGTGAACACTGAAGCTTTCTTT. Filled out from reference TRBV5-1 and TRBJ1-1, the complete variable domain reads KAGVTQTPRYLIKTRGQQVTLSCSPISGHRSVSWYQQTPGQGLQFLFEYFSETQRNKGNFPGRFSGRQFSNSRSEMNVSTLELGDSALYLCASSFARTGRVNTEAFFGQGTRLTVV.

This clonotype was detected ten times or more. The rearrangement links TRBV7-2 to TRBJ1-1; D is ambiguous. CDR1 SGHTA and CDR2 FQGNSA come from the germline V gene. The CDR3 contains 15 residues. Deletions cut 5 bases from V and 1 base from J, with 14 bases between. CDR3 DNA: TGTGCCAGCAGCCGTCTTGGGCAGCCGAACACTGAAGCTTTCTTT. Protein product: CASSRLGQPNTEAFF.

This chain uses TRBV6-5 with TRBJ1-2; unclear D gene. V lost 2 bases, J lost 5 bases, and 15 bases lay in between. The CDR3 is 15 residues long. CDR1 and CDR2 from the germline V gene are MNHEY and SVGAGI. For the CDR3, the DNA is TGTGCCAGCAGTTACGACGTCAGACTTAAGTATGGCTACACCTTC. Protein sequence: CASSYDVRLKYGYTF.

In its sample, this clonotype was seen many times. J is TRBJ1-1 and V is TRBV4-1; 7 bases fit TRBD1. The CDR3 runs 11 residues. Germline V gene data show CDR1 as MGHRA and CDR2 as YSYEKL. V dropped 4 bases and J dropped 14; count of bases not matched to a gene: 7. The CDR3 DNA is TGCGCCAGCAGCCGAGGACAGGCCTTCTTCTTT. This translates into CASSRGQAFFF.

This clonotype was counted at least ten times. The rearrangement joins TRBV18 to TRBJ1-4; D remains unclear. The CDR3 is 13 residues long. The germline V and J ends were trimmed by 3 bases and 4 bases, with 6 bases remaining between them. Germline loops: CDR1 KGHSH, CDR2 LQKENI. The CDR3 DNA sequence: TGTGCCAGCTCACCGTTACTTAATGAAAAACTGTTTTTT. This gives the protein CASSPLLNEKLFF.

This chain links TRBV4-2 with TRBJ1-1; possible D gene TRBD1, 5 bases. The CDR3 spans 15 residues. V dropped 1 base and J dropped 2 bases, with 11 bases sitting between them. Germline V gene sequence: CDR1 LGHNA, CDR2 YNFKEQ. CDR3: CASSQGGTGNTEAFF. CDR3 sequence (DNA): TGTGCCAGCAGCCAAGGGGGGACGGGTAACACTGAAGCTTTCTTT.

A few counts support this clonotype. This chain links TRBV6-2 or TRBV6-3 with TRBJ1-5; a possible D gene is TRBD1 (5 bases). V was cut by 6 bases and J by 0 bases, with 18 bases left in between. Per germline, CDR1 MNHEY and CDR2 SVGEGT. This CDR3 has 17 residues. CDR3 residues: CASSEDRSLISNQPQHF. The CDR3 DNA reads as TGTGCCAGCAGCGAAGACAGATCCCTAATTAGCAATCAGCCCCAGCATTTT.

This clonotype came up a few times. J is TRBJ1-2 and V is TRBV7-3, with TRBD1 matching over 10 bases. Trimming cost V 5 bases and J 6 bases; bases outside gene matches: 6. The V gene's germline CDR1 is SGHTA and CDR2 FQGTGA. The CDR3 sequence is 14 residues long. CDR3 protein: CASSLTGTGDGYTF. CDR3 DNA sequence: TGTGCCAGCAGCCTCACCGGGACAGGGGATGGCTACACCTTC.

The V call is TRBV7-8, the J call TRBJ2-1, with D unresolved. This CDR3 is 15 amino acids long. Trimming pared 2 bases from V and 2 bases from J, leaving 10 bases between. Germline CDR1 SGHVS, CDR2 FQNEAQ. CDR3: CASSLIWAAYNEQFF. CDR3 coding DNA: TGTGCCAGCAGCTTAATCTGGGCAGCCTACAATGAGCAGTTCTTC.

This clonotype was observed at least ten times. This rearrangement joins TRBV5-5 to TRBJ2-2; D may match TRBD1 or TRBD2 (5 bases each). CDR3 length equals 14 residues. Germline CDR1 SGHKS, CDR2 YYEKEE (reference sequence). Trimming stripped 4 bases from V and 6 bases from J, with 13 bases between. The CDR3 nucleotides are TGTGCCAGCAGCCCCTATGGGGACCCCGGGGAGCTGTTTTTT. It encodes CASSPYGDPGELFF.

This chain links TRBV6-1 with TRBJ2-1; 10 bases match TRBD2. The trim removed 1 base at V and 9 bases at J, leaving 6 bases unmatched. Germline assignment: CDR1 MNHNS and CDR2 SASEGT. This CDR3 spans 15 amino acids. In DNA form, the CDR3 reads TGTGCCAGCAGTGAAGGTGTTAGCGGGGGGCCTGAGCAGTTCTTC. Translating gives CASSEGVSGGPEQFF.

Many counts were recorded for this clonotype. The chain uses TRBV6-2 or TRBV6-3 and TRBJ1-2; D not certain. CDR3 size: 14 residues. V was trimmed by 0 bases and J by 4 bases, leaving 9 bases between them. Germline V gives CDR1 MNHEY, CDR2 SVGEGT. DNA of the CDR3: TGTGCCAGCAGTTACTCGGCGGACCCCTATGGCTACACCTTC. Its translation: CASSYSADPYGYTF.

The DNA of the CDR3 is TGCGCCAGCAGCCAGCACTCCGGGACAGTATATGAAAAACTGTTTTTT. This translates into CASSQHSGTVYEKLFF. The V call is TRBV4-1, the J call TRBJ1-4; TRBD1 matches at 7 bases. The CDR3 spans 16 residues. Germline-derived CDR1 and CDR2 are MGHRA and YSYEKL. The V segment lost 3 bases and the J segment 6 bases; nucleotides outside the gene matches: 10.

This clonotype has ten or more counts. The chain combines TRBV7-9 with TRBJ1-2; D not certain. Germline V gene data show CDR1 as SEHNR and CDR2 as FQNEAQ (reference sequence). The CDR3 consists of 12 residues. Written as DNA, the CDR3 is TGTGCTCTGTTGCTAGGCGGCTATGGCTACACCTTC. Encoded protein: CALLLGGYGYTF. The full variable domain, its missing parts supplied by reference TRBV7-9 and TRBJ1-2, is DTGVSQNPRHKITKRGQNVTFRCDPISEHNRLYWYRQTLGQGPEFLTYFQNEAQLEKSRLLSDRFSAERPKGSFSTLEIQRTEQGDSAMYLCALLLGGYGYTFGSGTRLTVV.

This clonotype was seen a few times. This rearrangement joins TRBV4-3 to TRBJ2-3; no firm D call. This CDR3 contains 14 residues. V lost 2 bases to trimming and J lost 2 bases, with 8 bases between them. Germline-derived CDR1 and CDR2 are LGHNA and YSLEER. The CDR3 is CASSQIVNTDTQYF. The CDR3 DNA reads TGCGCCAGCAGCCAAATAGTAAACACAGATACGCAGTATTTT.

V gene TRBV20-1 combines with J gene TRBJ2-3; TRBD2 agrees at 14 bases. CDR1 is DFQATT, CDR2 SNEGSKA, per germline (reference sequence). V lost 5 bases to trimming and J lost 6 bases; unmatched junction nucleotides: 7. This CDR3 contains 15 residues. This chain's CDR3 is CSARRLAGGYDTQYF. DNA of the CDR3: TGCAGTGCTCGGAGACTAGCGGGGGGGTACGATACGCAGTATTTT.

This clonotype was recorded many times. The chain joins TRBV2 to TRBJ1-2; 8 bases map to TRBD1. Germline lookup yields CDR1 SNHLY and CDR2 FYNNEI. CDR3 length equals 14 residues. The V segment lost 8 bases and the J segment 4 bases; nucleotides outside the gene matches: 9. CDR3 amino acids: CASSTGQGIYGYTF. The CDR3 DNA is TGTGCCAGCTCAACTGGACAGGGAATCTATGGCTACACCTTC.

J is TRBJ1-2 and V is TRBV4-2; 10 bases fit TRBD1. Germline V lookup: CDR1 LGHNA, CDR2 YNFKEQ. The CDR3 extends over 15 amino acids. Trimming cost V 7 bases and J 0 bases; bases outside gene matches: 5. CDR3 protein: CASTPTGGTNYGYTF. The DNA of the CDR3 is TGTGCCAGCACCCCGACAGGGGGCACTAACTATGGCTACACCTTC.

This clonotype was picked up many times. In DNA form, the CDR3 reads TGTGCCAGCAGCCCTGGACAGCTCTACGAGCAGTACTTC. Translation gives CASSPGQLYEQYF. The chain employs TRBV7-6 and TRBJ2-7, with D possibly being TRBD1 (6 bases). CDR1 is SGHVS and CDR2 is FNYEAQ in the germline V gene. The V end lost 5 bases, the J end lost 3 bases, and 11 bases lay between the germline ends. The CDR3 is 13 residues long.

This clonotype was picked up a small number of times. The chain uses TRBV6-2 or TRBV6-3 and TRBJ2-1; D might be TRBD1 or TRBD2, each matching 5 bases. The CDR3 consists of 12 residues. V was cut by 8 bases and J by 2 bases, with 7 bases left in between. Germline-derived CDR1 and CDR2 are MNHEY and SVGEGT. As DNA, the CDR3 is TGTGCCAGCGGGGGAACCTACAATGAGCAGTTCTTC. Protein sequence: CASGGTYNEQFF.

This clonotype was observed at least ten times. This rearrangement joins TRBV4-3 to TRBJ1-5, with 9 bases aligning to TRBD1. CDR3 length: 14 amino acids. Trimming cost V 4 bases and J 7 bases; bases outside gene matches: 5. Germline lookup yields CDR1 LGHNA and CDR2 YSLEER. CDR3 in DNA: TGCGCCAGCAGCCTCCGGACAGGGGACCAGCCCCAGCATTTT. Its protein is CASSLRTGDQPQHF.

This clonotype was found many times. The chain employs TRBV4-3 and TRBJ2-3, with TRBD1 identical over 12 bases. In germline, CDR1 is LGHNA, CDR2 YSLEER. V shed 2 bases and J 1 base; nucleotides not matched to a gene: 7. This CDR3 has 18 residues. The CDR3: CASSQPAGQGAGTDTQYF. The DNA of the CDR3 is TGCGCCAGCAGCCAACCTGCGGGACAGGGGGCAGGCACAGATACGCAGTATTTT.

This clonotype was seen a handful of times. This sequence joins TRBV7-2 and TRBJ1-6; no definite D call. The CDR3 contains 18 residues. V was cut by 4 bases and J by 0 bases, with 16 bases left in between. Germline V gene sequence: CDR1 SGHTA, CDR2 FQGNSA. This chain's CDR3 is CASSSRRGPSSYNSPLHF. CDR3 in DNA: TGTGCCAGCAGCTCCCGTCGAGGCCCGAGCTCCTATAATTCACCCCTCCACTTT.

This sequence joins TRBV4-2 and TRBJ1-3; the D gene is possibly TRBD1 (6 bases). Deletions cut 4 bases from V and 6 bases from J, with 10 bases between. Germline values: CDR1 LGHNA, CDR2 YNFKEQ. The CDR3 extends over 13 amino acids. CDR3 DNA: TGTGCCAGCAGCCCGGGACAAGAAAACACCATATATTTT. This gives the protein CASSPGQENTIYF.

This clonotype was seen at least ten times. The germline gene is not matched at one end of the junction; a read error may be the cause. The DNA for the CDR3 is TGTGCTAGCAGCTTCGACAGGGGTCCTGAGCAGTTCTTC. It specifies CASSFDRGPEQFF. This rearrangement joins TRBV7-7 to TRBJ2-1, with TRBD1 matching 8 bases. Looked up from germline, CDR1 is SSHAT and CDR2 is FNYEAQ (reference sequence). This CDR3 is 13 amino acids long. Full variable domain (outside the CDR3, taken from reference TRBV7-7 and TRBJ2-1): GAGVSQSPRYKVTKRGQDVTLRCDPISSHATLYWYQQALGQGPEFLTYFNYEAQPDKSGLPSDRFSAERPEGSISTLTIQRTEQRDSAMYRCASSFDRGPEQFFGPGTRLTVL.

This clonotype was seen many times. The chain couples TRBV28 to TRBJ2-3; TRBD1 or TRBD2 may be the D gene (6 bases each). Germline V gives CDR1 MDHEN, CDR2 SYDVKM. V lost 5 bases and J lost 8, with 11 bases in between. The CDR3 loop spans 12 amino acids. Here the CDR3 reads CASSPRGLTQYF. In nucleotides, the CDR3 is TGTGCCAGCAGTCCACGGGGGCTTACGCAGTATTTT. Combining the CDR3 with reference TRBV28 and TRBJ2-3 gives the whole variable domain DVKVTQSSRYLVKRTGEKVFLECVQDMDHENMFWYRQDPGLGLRLIYFSYDVKMKEKGDIPEGYSVSREKKERFSLILESASTNQTSMYLCASSPRGLTQYFGPGTRLTVL.

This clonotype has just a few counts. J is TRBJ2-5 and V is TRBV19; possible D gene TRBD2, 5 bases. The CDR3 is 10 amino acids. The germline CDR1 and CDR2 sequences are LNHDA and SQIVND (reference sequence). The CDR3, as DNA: TGTGCTGCCGGGGTTGAGACCCAGTACTTC. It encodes CAAGVETQYF.